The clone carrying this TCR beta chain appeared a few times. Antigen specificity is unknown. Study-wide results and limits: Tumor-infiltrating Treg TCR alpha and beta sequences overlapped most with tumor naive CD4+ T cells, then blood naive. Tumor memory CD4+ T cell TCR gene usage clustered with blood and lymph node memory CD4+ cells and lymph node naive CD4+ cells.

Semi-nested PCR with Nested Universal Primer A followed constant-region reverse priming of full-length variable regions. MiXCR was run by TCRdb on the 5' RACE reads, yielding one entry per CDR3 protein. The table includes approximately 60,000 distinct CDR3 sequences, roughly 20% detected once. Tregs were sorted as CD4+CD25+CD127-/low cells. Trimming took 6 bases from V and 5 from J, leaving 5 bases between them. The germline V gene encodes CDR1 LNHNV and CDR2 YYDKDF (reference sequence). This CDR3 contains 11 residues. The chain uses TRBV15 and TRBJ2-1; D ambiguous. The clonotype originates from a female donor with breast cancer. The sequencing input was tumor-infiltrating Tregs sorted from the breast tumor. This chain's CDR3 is CATRDNNEQFF. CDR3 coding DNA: TGTGCCACCAGGGATAACAATGAGCAGTTCTTC. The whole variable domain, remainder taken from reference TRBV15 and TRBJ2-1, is DAMVIQNPRYQVTQFGKPVTLSCSQTLNHNVMYWYQQKSSQAPKLLFHYYDKDFNNEADTPDNFQSRRPNTSFCFLDIRSPGLGDTAMYLCATRDNNEQFFGPGTRLTVL.